The 4 T cell receptor beta chains in this list originate from one sample, sequenced in a study of CD8 T cells in ankylosing spondylitis. One entry per CDR3 protein, called by TCRdb with MiXCR from the 5' RACE reads. The top ten clones hold approximately 14% of a sample with 350,000 to 400,000 distinct CDR3 sequences, approximately 20% of them seen once. The sequenced sample consisted of blood, either unsorted or a sorted T cell fraction (not recorded which). The receptors were sampled from a male donor with ankylosing spondylitis or in good health (not recorded which).

The rearrangement links TRBV7-6 to TRBJ2-7; 7 positions match TRBD1. V shed 2 bases and J 0 bases; nucleotides not matched to a gene: 4. This CDR3 spans 15 amino acids. CDR1 is SGHVS and CDR2 is FNYEAQ in the germline V gene. For the CDR3, the DNA is TGTGCCAGCAGCTTAAGGACAGGAAGCTCCTACGAGCAGTACTTC. Its protein product is CASSLRTGSSYEQYF.

This clonotype was seen once. V usage is TRBV27 and J usage is TRBJ1-1, with D perhaps TRBD1 (6 bases). Germline V CDR1 and CDR2: MNHEY, SMNVEV (reference sequence). Trimming removed 6 bases at V and 4 bases at J, with 15 bases between. There are 14 residues in the CDR3. The CDR3 nucleotides read TGTGCCAGCAGCCCGAGGGGGGCGGGCACTGAAGCTTTCTTT. Amino acid sequence: CASSPRGAGTEAFF.

V and J are TRBV4-1 and TRBJ2-1, with D tentatively TRBD1 (7 bases). The germline V gene has CDR1 MGHRA and CDR2 YSYEKL. The CDR3 has 17 residues. The V end lost 0 bases, the J end lost 4 bases, and 16 bases lay between the germline ends. The CDR3 loop is CASSQDHAGGPYNEQFF. The CDR3 DNA follows: TGCGCCAGCAGCCAAGATCATGCAGGGGGGCCATACAATGAGCAGTTCTTC.

This sequence joins TRBV10-3 and TRBJ2-1; the D is unclear. Germline-derived CDR1 and CDR2 are ENHRY and SYGVKD. This CDR3 contains 13 residues. Trimming pared 0 bases from V and 9 bases from J, leaving 9 bases between. CDR3 region: CAISESRMLEQFF. The CDR3 nucleotides read TGTGCCATCAGTGAGTCGCGTATGCTTGAGCAGTTCTTC.